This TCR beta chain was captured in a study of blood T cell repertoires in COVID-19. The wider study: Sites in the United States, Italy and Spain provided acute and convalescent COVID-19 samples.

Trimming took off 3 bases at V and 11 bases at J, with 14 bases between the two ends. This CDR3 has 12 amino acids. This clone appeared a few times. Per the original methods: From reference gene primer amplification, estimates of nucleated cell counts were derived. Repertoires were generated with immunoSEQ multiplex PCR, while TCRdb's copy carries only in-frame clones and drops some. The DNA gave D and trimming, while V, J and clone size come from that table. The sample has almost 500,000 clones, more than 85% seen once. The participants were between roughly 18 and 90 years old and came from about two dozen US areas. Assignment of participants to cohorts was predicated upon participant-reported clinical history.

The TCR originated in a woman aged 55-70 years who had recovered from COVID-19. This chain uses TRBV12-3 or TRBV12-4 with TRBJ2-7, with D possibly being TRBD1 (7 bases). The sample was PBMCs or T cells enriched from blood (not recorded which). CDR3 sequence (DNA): TGTGCCAGCAGTTTCGGGGCAGGGGGGAAGTACGTC. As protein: CASSFGAGGKYV.